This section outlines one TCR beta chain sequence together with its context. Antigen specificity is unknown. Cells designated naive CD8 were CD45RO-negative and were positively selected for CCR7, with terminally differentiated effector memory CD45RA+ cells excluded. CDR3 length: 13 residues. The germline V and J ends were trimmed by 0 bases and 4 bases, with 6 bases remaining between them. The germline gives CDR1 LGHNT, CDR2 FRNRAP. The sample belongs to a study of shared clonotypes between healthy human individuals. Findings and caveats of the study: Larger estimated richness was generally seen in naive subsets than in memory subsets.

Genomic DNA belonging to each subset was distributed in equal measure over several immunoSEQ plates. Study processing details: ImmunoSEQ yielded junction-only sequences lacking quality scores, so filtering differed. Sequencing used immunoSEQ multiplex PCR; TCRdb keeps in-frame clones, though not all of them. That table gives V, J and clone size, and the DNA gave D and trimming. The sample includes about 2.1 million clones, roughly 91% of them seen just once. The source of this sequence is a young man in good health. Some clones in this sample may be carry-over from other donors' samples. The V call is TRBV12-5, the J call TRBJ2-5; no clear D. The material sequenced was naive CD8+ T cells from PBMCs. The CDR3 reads CASGLVNGETQYF. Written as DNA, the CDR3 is TGTGCTAGTGGTTTGGTAAACGGAGAGACCCAGTACTTC.